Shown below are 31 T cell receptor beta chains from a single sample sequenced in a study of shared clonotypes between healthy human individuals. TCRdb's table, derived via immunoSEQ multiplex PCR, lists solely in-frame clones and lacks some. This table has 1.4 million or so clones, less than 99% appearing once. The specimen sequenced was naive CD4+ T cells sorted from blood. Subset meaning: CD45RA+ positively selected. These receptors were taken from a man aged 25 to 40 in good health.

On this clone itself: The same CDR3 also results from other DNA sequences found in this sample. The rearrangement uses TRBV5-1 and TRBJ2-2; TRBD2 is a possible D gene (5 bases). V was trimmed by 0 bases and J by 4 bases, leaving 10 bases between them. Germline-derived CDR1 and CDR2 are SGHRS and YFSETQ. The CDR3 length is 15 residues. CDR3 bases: TGCGCCAGCAGCTTGGCCGGGGTCGGCACCGGGGAGCTGTTTTTT. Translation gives CASSLAGVGTGELFF.

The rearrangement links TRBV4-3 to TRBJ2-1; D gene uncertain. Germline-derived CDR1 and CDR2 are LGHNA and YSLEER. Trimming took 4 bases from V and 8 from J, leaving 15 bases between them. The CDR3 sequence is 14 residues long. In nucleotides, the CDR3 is TGCGCCAGCAGCCTCGAGACCCTGTCCCATGAGCAGTTCTTC. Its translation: CASSLETLSHEQFF.

The DNA for the CDR3 is TGTGCCAGCAGCAACCGACAGGGGGCTAATGAAAAACTGTTTTTT. Encoded protein: CASSNRQGANEKLFF. The V call is TRBV7-8, the J call TRBJ1-4; the match to TRBD1 covers 9 bases. The germline gives CDR1 SGHVS, CDR2 FQNEAQ. After removal of 5 bases from V and 3 bases from J, the junction contained 4 bases not matched to a gene. The CDR3 has 15 residues.

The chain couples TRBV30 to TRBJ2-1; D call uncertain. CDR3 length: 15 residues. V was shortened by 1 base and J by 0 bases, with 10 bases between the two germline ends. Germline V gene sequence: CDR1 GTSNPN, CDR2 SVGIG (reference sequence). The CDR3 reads CAWSGLESSYNEQFF. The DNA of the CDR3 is TGTGCCTGGAGTGGTCTAGAGAGCTCCTACAATGAGCAGTTCTTC.

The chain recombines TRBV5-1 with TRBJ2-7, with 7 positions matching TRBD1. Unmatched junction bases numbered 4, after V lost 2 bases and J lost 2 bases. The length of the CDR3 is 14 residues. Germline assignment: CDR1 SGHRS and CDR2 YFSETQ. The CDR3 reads CASSFNRGPYEQYF. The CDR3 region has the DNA TGCGCCAGCAGCTTTAACAGGGGCCCCTACGAGCAGTACTTC. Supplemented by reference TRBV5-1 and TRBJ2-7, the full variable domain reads KAGVTQTPRYLIKTRGQQVTLSCSPISGHRSVSWYQQTPGQGLQFLFEYFSETQRNKGNFPGRFSGRQFSNSRSEMNVSTLELGDSALYLCASSFNRGPYEQYFGPGTRLTVT.

CDR3 amino acids: CASSVGGGDSFF. The CDR3 DNA follows: TGTGCCAGCAGCGTAGGCGGAGGGGACTCGTTCTTC. The rearrangement joins TRBV9 to TRBJ2-1; D might be TRBD2 (6 bases). Germline assignment: CDR1 SGDLS and CDR2 YYNGEE. The V and J ends lost 0 bases and 15 bases respectively, with 13 bases between them. The CDR3 loop spans 12 amino acids.

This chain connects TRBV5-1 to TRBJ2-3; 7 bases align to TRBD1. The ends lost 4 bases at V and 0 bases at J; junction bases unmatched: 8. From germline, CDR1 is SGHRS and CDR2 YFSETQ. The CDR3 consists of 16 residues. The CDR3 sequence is CASSTGQDTSTDTQYF. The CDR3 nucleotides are TGCGCCAGCAGCACCGGACAGGATACTAGCACAGATACGCAGTATTTT.

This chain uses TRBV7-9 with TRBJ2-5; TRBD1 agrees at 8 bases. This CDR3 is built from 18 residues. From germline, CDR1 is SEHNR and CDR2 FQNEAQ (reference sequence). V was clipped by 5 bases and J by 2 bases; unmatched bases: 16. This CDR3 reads CASSARRQGILFQETQYF. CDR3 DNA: TGTGCCAGCAGCGCCCGTAGACAGGGGATACTGTTTCAAGAGACCCAGTACTTC.

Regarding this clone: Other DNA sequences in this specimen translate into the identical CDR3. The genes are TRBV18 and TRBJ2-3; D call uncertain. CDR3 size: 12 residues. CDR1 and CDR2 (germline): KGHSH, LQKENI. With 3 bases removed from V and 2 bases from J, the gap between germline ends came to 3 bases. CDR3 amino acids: CASSPITDTQYF. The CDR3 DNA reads TGTGCCAGCTCACCTATCACAGATACGCAGTATTTT.

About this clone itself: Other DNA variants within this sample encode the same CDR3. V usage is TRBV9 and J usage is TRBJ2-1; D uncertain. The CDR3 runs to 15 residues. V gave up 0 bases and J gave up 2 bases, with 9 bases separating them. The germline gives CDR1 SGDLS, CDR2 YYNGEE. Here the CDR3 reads CASSVEGDAYNEQFF. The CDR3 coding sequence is TGTGCCAGCAGCGTAGAAGGAGACGCCTACAATGAGCAGTTCTTC.

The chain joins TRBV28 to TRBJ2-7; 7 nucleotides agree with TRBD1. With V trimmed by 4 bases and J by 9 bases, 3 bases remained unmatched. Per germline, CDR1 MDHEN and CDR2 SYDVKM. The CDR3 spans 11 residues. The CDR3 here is CASSWDSRQYF. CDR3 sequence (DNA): TGTGCCAGCAGTTGGGACAGTAGGCAGTACTTC.

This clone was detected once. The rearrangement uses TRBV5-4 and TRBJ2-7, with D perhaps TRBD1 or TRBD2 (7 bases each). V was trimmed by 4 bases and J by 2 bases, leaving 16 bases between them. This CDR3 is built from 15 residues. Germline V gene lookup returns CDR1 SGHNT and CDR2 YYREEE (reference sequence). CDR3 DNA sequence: TGTGCCAGCAGCCCCAGGGGGGGCGAACCCTACGAGCAGTACTTC. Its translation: CASSPRGGEPYEQYF.

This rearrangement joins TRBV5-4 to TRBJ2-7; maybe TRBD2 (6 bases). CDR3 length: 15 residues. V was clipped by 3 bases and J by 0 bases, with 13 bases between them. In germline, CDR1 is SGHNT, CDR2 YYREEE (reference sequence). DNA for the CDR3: TGTGCCAGCAGCTCGGAGGGGCTAGCCTCCTACGAGCAGTACTTC. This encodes CASSSEGLASYEQYF.

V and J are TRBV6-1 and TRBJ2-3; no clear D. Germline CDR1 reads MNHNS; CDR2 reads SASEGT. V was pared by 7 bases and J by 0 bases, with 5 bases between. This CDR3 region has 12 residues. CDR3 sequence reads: CASTPSTDTQYF. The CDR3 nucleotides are TGTGCCAGCACCCCAAGCACAGATACGCAGTATTTT.

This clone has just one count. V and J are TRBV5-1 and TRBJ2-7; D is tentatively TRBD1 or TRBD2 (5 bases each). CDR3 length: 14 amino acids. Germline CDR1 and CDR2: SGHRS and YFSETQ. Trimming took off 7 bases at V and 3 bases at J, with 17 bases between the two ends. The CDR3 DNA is TGCGCCAGCGGGGGACGGGAAGGACTCTACGAGCAGTACTTC. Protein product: CASGGREGLYEQYF.

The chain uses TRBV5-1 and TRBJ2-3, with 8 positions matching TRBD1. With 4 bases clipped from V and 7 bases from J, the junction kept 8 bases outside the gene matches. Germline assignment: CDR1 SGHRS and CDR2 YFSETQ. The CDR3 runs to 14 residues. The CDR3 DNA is TGCGCCAGCAGCACCGGGACAGGCGCCTATACGCAGTATTTT. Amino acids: CASSTGTGAYTQYF.

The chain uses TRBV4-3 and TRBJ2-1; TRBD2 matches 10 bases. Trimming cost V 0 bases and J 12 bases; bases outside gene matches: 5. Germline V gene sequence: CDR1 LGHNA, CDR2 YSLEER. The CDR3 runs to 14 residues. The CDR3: CASSQDLGLAAQFF. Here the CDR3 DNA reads TGCGCCAGCAGCCAAGATCTCGGACTAGCGGCGCAGTTCTTC.

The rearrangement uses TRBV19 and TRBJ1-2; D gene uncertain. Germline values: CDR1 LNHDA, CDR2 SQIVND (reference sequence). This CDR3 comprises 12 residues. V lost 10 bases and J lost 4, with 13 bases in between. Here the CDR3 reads CATVSGPYGYTF. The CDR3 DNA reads TGTGCCACCGTCTCCGGGCCCTATGGCTACACCTTC.

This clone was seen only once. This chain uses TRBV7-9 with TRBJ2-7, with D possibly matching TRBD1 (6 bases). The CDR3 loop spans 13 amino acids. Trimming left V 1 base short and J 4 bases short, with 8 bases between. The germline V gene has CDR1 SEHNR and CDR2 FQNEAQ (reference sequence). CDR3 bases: TGTGCCAGCAGCTTAGACACAGGGTACGAGCAGTACTTC. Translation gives CASSLDTGYEQYF.

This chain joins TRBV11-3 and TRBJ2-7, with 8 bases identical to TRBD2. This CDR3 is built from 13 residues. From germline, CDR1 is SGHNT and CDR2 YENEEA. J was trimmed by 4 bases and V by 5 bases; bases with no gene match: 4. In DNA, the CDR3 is TGTGCCAGCAGCCATACTAGCGGTTACGAGCAGTACTTC. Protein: CASSHTSGYEQYF.

The CDR3 loop is CASSLGQFYYEQYF. The DNA of the CDR3 is TGTGCCAGCAGCTTAGGCCAGTTCTACTACGAGCAGTACTTC. The chain couples TRBV7-2 to TRBJ2-7; D unresolved. The germline gives CDR1 SGHTA, CDR2 FQGNSA. The CDR3 is 14 residues long. V gave up 1 base and J gave up 3 bases, with 10 bases separating them.

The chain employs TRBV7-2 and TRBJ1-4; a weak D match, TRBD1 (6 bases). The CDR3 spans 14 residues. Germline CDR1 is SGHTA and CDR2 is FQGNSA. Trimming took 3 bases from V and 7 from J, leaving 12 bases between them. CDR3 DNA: TGTGCCAGCAGCTTCTTTCAGGGGTTTGAAAAACTGTTTTTT. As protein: CASSFFQGFEKLFF. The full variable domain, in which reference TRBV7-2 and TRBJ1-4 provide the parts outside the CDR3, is GAGVSQSPSNKVTEKGKDVELRCDPISGHTALYWYRQSLGQGLEFLIYFQGNSAPDKSGLPSDRFSAERTGGSVSTLTIQRTQQEDSAVYLCASSFFQGFEKLFFGSGTQLSVL.

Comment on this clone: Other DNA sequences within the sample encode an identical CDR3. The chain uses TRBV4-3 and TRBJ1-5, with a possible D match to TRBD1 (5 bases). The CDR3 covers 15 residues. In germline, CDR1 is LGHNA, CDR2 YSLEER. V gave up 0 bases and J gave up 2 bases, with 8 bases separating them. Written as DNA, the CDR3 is TGCGCCAGCAGCCAAGAGGAGGGGCGCAATCAGCCCCAGCATTTT. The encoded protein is CASSQEEGRNQPQHF.

Here the CDR3 reads CASSLDPYNEQFF. CDR3 in DNA: TGTGCCAGCAGCTTGGACCCCTACAATGAGCAGTTCTTC. The chain employs TRBV7-3 and TRBJ2-1, with D unresolved. The CDR3 is made up of 13 amino acids. CDR1 SGHTA and CDR2 FQGTGA come from the germline V gene. Trimming stripped 3 bases from V and 2 bases from J, with 5 bases between.

The CDR3 DNA sequence: TGCGCCAGCAGAAGGGGGACAGCATCCTTCGGGACCGAAAAACTGTTTTTT. It yields the protein CASRRGTASFGTEKLFF. The chain recombines TRBV10-2 with TRBJ1-4, with 7 bases identical to TRBD1. CDR3 length equals 17 residues. The germline CDR1 and CDR2 sequences are WSHSY and SAAADI. Trimming removed 6 bases from V and 8 bases from J; junction bases left unmatched: 18.

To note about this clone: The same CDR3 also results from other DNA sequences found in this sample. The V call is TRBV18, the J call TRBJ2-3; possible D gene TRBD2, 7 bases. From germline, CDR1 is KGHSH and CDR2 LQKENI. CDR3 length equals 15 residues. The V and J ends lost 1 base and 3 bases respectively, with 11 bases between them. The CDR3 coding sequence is TGTGCCAGCTCACCACTCGGGGGGCGAACAGATACGCAGTATTTT. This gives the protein CASSPLGGRTDTQYF.

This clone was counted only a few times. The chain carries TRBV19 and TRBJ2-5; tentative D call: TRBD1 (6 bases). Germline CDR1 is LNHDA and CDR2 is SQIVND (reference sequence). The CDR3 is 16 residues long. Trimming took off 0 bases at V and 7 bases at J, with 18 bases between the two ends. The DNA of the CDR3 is TGTGCCAGTAGTATAGAGGGAACAGGGCCCCGGGGGACCCAGTACTTC. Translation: CASSIEGTGPRGTQYF.

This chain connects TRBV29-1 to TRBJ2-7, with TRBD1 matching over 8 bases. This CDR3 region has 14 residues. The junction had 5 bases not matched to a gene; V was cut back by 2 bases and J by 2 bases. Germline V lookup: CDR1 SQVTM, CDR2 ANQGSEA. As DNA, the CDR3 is TGCAGCGTTGAAACAGCAGGGGGCCCCTACGAGCAGTACTTC. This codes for CSVETAGGPYEQYF.

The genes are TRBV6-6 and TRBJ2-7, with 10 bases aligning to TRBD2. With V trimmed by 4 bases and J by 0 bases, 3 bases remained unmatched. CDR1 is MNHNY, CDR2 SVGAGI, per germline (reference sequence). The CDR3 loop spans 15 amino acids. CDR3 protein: CASSWTSGDSYEQYF. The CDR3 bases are TGTGCCAGCAGTTGGACTAGCGGAGACTCCTACGAGCAGTACTTC.

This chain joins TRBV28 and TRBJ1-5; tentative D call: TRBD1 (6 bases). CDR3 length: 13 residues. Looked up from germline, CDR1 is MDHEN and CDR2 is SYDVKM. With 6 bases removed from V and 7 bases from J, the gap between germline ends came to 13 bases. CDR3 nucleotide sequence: TGTGCCAGCAGCCAGGGGTCCCGGCAGCCCCAGCATTTT. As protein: CASSQGSRQPQHF.

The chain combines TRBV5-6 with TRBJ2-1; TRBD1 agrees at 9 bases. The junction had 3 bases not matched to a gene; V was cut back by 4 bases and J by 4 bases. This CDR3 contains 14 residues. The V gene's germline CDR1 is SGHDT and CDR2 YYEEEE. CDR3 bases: TGTGCCAGCAGCCAGGACAGGGGTTACAATGAGCAGTTCTTC. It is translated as CASSQDRGYNEQFF.